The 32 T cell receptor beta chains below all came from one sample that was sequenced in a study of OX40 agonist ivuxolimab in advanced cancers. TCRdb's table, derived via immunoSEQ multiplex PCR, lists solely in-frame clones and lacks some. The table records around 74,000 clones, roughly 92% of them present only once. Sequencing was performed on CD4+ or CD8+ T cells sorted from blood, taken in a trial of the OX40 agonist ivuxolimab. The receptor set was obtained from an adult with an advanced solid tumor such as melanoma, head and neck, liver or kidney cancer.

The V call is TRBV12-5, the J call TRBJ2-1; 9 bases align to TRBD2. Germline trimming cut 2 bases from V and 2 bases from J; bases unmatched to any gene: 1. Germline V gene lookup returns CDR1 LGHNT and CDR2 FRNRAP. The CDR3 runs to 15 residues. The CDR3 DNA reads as TGTGCTAGTGGTTTGCCTAGCGGGGCCTACAATGAGCAGTTCTTC. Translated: CASGLPSGAYNEQFF.

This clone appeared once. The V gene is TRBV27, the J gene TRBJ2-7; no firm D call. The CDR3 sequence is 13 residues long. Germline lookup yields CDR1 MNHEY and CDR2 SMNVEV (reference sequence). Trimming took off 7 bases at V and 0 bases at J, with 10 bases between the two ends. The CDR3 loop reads CASNGPPSYEQYF. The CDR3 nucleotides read TGTGCCAGCAACGGCCCACCCTCCTACGAGCAGTACTTC.

The CDR3: CASSVGQPTLSGNTIYF. As DNA, the CDR3 is TGTGCCAGCAGCGTAGGACAGCCGACCCTCTCTGGAAACACCATATATTTT. The V call is TRBV9, the J call TRBJ1-3; D possibly corresponds to TRBD1 (5 bases). Trimming shortened V by 0 bases and J by 0 bases, and 13 bases separated the two germline ends. The CDR3 is 17 residues long. Germline V CDR1 and CDR2: SGDLS, YYNGEE.

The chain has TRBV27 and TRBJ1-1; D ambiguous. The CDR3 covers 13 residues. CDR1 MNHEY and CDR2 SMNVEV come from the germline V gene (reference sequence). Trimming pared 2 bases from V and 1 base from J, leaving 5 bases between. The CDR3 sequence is CASSLGSNTEAFF. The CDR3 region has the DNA TGTGCCAGCAGTTTAGGGTCGAACACTGAAGCTTTCTTT.

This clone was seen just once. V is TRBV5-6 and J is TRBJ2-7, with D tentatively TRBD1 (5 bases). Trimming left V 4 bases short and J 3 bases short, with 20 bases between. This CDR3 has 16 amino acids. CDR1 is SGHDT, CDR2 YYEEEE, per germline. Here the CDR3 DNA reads TGTGCCAGCAGCCAAGCAGTTGGGGCTCTTGACTACGAGCAGTACTTC. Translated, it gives CASSQAVGALDYEQYF.

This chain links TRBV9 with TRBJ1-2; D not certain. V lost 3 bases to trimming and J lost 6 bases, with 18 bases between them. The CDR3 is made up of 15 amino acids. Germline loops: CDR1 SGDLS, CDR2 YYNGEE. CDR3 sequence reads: CASSARDNGWNGYTF. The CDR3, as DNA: TGTGCCAGCAGCGCTCGAGATAATGGGTGGAATGGCTACACCTTC.

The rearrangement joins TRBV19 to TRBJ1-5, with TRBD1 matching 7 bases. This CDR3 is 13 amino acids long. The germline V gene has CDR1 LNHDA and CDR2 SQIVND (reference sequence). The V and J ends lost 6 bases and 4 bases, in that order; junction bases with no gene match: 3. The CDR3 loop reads CASRATGNQPQHF. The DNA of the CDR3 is TGTGCCAGTAGGGCGACAGGGAATCAGCCCCAGCATTTT.

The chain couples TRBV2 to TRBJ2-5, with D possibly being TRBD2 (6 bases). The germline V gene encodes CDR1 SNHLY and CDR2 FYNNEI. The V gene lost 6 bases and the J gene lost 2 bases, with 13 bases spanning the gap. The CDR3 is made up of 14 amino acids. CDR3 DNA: TGTGCCAGCAGGGGAGGACGTCTACAAGAGACCCAGTACTTC. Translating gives CASRGGRLQETQYF.

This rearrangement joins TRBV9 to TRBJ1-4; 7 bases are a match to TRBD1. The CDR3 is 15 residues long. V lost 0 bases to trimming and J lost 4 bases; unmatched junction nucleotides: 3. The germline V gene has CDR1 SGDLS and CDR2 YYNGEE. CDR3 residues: CASSVGQGVNEKLFF. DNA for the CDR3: TGTGCCAGCAGCGTAGGGCAGGGGGTTAATGAAAAACTGTTTTTT.

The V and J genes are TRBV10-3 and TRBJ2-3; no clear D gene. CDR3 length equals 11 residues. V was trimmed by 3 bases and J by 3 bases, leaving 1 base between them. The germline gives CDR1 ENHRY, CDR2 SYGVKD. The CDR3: CAISETDTQYF. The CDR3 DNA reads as TGTGCCATCAGTGAAACAGATACGCAGTATTTT.

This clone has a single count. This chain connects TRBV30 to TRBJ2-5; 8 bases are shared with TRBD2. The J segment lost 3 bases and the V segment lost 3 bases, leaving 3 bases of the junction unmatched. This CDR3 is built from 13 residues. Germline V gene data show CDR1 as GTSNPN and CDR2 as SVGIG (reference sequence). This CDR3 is CAWRGLGEETQYF. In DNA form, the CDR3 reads TGTGCCTGGAGGGGACTAGGGGAAGAGACCCAGTACTTC.

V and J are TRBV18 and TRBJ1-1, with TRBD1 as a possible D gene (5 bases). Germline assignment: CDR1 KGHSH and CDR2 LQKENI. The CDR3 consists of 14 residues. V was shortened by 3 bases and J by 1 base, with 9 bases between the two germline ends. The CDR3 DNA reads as TGTGCCAGCTCACCGATTGGGGGGAACACTGAAGCTTTCTTT. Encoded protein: CASSPIGGNTEAFF.

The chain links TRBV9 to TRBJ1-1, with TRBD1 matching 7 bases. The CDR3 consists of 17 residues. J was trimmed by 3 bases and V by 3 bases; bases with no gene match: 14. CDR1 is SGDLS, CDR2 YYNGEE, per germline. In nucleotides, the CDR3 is TGTGCCAGCAGCGCCTTATTAGGGGGCGAATGGGACACTGAAGCTTTCTTT. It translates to CASSALLGGEWDTEAFF.

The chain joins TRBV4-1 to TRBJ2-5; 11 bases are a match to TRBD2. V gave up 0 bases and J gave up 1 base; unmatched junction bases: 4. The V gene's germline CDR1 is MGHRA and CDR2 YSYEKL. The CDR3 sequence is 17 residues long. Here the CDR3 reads CASSQEATSGAQETQYF. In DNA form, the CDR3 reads TGCGCCAGCAGCCAAGAAGCGACTAGCGGGGCCCAAGAGACCCAGTACTTC.

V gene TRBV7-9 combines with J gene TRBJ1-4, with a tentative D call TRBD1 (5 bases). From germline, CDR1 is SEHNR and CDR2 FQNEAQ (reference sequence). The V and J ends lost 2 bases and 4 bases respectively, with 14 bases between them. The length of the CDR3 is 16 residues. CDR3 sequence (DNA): TGTGCCAGCAGCTTACCCCTGAGGGGTGATAATGAAAAACTGTTTTTT. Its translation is CASSLPLRGDNEKLFF. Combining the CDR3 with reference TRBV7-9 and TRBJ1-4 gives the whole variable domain DTGVSQNPRHKITKRGQNVTFRCDPISEHNRLYWYRQTLGQGPEFLTYFQNEAQLEKSRLLSDRFSAERPKGSFSTLEIQRTEQGDSAMYLCASSLPLRGDNEKLFFGSGTQLSVL.

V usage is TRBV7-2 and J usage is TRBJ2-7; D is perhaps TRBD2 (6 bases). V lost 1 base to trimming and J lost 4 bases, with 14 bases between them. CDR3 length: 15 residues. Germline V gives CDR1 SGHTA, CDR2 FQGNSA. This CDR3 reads CASSLVGPGTYEQYF. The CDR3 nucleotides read TGTGCCAGCAGCTTAGTAGGACCCGGGACTTACGAGCAGTACTTC.

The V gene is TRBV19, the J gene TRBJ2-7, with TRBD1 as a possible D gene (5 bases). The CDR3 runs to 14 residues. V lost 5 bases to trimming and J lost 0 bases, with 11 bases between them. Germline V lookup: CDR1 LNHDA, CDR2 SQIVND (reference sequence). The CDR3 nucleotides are TGTGCCAGTAGTTACAGGCTGGACTCCTACGAGCAGTACTTC. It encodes CASSYRLDSYEQYF.

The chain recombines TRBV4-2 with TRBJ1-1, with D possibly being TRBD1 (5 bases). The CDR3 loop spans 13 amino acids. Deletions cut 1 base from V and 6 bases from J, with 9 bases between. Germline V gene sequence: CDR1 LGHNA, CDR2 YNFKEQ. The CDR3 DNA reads TGTGCCAGCAGCCAAGGGTGGGGGTCTGAAGCTTTCTTT. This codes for CASSQGWGSEAFF.

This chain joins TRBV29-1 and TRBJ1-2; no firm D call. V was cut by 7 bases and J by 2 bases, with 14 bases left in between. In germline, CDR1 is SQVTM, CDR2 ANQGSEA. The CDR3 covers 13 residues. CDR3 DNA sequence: TGCAGCGCCGAAAATCCCGGGAACTATGGCTACACCTTC. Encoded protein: CSAENPGNYGYTF. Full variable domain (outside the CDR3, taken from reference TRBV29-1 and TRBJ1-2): SAVISQKPSRDICQRGTSLTIQCQVDSQVTMMFWYRQQPGQSLTLIATANQGSEATYESGFVIDKFPISRPNLTFSTLTVSNMSPEDSSIYLCSAENPGNYGYTFGSGTRLTVV.

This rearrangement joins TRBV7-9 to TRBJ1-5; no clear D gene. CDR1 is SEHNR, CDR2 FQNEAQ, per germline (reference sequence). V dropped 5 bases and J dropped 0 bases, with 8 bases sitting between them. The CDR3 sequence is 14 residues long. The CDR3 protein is CASSHFDSNQPQHF. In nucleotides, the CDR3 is TGTGCCAGCAGCCACTTCGATAGCAATCAGCCCCAGCATTTT.

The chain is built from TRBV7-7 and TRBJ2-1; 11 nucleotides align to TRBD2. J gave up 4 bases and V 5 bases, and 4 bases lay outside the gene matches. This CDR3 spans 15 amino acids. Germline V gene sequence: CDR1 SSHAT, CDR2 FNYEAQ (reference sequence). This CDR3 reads CASSLGLAAYNEQFF. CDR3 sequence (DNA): TGTGCCAGCAGCCTGGGACTAGCGGCGTACAATGAGCAGTTCTTC. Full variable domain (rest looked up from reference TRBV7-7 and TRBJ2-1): GAGVSQSPRYKVTKRGQDVTLRCDPISSHATLYWYQQALGQGPEFLTYFNYEAQPDKSGLPSDRFSAERPEGSISTLTIQRTEQRDSAMYRCASSLGLAAYNEQFFGPGTRLTVL.

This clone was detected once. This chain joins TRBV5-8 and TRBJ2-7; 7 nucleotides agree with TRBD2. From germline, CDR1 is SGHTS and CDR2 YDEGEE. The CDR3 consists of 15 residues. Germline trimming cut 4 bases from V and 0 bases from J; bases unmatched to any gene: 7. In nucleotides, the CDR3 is TGTGCCAGCAGCCTGTCATGGGAGGGCTCCTACGAGCAGTACTTC. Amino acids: CASSLSWEGSYEQYF.

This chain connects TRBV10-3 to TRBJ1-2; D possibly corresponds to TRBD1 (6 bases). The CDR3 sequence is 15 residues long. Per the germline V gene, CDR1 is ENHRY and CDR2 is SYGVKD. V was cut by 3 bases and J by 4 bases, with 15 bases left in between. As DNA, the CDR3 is TGTGCCATCAGTGAACCACAGGGCCCCCTCTATGGCTACACCTTC. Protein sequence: CAISEPQGPLYGYTF.

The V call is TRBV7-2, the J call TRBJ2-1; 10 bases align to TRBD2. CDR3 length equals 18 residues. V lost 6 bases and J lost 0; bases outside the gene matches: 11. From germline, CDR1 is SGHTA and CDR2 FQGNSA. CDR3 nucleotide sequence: TGTGCCAGCAGGAAGACTAGCGGGCCCCTAAGCTCCTACAATGAGCAGTTCTTC. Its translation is CASRKTSGPLSSYNEQFF.

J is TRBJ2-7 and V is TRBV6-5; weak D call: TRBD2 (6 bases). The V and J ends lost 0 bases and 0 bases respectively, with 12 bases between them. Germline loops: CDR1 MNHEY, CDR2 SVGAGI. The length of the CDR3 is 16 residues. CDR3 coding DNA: TGTGCCAGCAGTTACTCGCAGCGGGTCCCCTCCTACGAGCAGTACTTC. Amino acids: CASSYSQRVPSYEQYF.

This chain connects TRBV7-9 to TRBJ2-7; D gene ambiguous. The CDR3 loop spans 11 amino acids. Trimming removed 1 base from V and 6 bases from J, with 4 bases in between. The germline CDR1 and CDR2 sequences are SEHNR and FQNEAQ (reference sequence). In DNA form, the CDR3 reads TGTGCCAGCAGCTTAGGACCCGAGCAGTACTTC. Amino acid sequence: CASSLGPEQYF.

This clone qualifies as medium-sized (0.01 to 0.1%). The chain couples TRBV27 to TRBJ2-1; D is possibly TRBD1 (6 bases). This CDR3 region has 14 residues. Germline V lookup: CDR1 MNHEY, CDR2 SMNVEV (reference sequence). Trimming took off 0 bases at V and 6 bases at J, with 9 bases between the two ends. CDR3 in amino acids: CASSLSTGPNEQFF. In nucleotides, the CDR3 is TGTGCCAGCAGTTTATCGACAGGCCCCAATGAGCAGTTCTTC.

CDR3: CASSFRGRENTIYF. The CDR3 DNA sequence: TGTGCCAGCAGCTTCAGGGGGCGCGAAAACACCATATATTTT. The V call is TRBV13, the J call TRBJ1-3, with TRBD1 matching 8 bases. The CDR3 has 14 residues. V lost 3 bases to trimming and J lost 6 bases; unmatched junction nucleotides: 4. Looked up from germline, CDR1 is PRHDT and CDR2 is FYEKMQ (reference sequence).

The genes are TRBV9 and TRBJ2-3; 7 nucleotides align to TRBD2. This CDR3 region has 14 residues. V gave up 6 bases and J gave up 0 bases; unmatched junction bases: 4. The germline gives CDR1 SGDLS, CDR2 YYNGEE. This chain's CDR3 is CASTRGSSTDTQYF. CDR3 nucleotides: TGTGCCAGCACGCGGGGGTCGAGCACAGATACGCAGTATTTT.

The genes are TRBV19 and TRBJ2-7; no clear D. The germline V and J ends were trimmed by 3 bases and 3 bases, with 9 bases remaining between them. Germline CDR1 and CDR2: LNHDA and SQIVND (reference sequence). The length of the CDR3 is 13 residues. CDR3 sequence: CASSIPGNYEQYF. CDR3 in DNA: TGTGCCAGTAGTATCCCCGGAAACTACGAGCAGTACTTC.

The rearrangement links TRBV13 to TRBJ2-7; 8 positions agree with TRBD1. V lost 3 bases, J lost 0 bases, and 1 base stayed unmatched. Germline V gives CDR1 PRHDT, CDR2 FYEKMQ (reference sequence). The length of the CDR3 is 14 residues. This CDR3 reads CASSFGQGSYEQYF. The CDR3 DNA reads TGTGCCAGCAGCTTCGGACAGGGCTCCTACGAGCAGTACTTC.

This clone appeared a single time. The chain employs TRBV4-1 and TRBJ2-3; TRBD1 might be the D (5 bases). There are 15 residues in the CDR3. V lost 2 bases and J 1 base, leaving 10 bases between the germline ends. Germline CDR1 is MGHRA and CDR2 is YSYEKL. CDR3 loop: CASSQSSRGTDTQYF. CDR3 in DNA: TGCGCCAGCAGCCAAAGTAGCAGGGGCACAGATACGCAGTATTTT.